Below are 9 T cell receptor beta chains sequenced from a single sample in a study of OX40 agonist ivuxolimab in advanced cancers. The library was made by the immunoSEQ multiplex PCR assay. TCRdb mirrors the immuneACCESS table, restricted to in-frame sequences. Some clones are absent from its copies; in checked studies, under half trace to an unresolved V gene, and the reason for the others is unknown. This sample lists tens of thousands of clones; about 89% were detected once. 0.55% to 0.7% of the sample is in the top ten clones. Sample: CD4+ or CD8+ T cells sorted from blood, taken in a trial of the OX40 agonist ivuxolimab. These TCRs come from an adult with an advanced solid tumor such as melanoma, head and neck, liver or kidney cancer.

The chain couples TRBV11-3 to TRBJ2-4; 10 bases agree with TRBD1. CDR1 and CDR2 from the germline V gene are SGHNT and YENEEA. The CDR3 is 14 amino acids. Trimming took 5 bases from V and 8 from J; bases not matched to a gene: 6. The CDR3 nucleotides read TGTGCCAGCAGCCCAGGACAGGGGGGAGACATTCAGTACTTC. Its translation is CASSPGQGGDIQYF. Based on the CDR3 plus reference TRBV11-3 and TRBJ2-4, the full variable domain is EAGVVQSPRYKIIEKKQPVAFWCNPISGHNTLYWYLQNLGQGPELLIRYENEEAVDDSQLPKDRFSAERLKGVDSTLKIQPAELGDSAVYLCASSPGQGGDIQYFGAGTRLSVL.

CDR3 amino acids: CASSLDSNTDTQYF. CDR3 in DNA: TGTGCCAGCAGTTTAGACTCTAACACAGATACGCAGTATTTT. The chain has TRBV27 and TRBJ2-3, with D unresolved. Between the trimmed V and J ends, which lost 2 bases and 2 bases, there was a span of 8 bases. Germline CDR1 and CDR2: MNHEY and SMNVEV (reference sequence). CDR3 length equals 14 residues.

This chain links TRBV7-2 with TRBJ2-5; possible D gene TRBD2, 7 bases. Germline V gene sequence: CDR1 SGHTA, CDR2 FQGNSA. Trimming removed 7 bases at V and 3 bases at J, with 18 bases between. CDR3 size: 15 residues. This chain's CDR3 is CASTPRGAGEETQYF. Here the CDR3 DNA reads TGTGCCAGCACCCCTCGGGGGGCGGGAGAAGAGACCCAGTACTTC.

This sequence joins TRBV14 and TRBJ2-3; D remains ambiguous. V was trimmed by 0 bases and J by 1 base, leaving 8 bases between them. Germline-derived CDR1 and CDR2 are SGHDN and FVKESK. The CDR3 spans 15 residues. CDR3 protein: CASSQDWLGTDTQYF. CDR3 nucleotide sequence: TGTGCCAGCAGCCAAGACTGGTTAGGCACAGATACGCAGTATTTT.

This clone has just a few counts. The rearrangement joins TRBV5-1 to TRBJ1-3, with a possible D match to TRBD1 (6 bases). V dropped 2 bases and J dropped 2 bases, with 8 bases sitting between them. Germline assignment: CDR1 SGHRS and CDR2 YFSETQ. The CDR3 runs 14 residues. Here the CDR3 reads CASSFTGTGNTIYF. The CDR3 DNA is TGCGCCAGCAGCTTCACAGGGACTGGAAACACCATATATTTT.

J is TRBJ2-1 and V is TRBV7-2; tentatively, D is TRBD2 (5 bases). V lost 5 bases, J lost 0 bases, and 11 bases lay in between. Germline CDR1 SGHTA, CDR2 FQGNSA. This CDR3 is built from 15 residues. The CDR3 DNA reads TGTGCCAGCAGCCAGGACTGGGGCTCCTACAATGAGCAGTTCTTC. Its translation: CASSQDWGSYNEQFF.

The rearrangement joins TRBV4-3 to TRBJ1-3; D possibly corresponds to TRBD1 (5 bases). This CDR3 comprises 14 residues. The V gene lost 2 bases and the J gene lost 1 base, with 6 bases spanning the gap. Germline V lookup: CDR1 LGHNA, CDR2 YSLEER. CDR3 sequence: CASSQKGSGNTIYF. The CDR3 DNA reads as TGCGCCAGCAGCCAAAAGGGGTCTGGAAACACCATATATTTT.

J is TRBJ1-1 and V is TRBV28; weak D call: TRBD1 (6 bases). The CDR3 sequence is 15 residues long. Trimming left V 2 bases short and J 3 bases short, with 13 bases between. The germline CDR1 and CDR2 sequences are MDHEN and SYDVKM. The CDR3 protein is CASSLGGAGHTEAFF. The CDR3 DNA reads TGTGCCAGCAGTTTAGGGGGCGCAGGACACACTGAAGCTTTCTTT.

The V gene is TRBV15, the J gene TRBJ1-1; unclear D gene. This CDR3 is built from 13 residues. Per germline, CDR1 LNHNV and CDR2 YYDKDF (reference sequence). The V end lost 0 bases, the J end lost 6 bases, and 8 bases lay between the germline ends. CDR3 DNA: TGTGCCACCAGCAGAGATCTTGTGGCTGAAGCTTTCTTT. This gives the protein CATSRDLVAEAFF.